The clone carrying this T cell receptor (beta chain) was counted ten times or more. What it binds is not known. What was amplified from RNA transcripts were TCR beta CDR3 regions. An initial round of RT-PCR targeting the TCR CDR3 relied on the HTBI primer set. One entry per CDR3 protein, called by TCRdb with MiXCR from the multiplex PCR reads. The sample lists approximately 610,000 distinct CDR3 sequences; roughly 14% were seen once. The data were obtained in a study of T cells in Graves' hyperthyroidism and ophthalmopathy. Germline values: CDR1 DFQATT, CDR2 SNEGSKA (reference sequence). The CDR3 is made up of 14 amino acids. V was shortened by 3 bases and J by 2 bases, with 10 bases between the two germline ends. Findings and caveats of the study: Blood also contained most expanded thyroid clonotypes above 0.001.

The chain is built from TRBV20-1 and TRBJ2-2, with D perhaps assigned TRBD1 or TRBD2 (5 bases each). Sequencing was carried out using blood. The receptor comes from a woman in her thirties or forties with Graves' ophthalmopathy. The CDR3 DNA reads TGCAGTGCTAGGGGGGACGATAACACCGGGGAGCTGTTTTTT. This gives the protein CSARGDDNTGELFF.